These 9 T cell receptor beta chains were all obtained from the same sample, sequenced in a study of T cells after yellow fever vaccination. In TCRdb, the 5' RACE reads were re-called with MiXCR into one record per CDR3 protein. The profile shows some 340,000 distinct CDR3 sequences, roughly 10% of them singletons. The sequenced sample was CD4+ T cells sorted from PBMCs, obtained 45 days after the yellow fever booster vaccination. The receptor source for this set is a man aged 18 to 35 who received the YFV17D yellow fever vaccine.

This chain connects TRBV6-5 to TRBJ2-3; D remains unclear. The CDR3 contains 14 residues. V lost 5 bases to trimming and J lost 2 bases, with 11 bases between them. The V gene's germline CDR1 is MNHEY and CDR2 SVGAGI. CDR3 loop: CASSSSRTTDTQYF. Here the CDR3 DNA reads TGTGCCAGCAGTAGCTCTCGGACCACAGATACGCAGTATTTT.

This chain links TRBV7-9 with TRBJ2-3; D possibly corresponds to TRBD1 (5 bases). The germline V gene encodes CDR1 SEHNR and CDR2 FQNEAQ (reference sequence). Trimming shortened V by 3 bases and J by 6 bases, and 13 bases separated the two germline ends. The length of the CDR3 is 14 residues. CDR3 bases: TGTGCCAGCAGCTTTGTCCCAGGGAAGGATACGCAGTATTTT. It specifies CASSFVPGKDTQYF. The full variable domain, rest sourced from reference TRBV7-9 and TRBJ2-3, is DTGVSQNPRHKITKRGQNVTFRCDPISEHNRLYWYRQTLGQGPEFLTYFQNEAQLEKSRLLSDRFSAERPKGSFSTLEIQRTEQGDSAMYLCASSFVPGKDTQYFGPGTRLTVL.

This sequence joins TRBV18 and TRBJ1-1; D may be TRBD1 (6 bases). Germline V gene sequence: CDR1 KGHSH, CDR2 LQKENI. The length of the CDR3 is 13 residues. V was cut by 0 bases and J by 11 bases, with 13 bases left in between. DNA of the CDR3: TGTGCCAGCTCACCACCGGGGGGCTATTCGGCTTTCTTT. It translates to CASSPPGGYSAFF.

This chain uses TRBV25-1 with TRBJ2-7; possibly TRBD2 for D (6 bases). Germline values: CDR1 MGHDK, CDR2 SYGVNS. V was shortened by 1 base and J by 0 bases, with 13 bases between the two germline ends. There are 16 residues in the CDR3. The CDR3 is CASSESGGIISYEQYF. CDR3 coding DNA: TGTGCCAGCAGTGAATCTGGCGGGATTATCTCCTACGAGCAGTACTTC.

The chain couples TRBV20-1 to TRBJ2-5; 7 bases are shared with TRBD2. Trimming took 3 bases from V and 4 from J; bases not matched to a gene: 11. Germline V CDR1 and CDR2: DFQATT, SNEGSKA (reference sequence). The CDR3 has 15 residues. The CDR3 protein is CSARLSKGGGETQYF. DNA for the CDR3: TGCAGTGCTAGGCTATCCAAGGGCGGGGGAGAGACCCAGTACTTC.

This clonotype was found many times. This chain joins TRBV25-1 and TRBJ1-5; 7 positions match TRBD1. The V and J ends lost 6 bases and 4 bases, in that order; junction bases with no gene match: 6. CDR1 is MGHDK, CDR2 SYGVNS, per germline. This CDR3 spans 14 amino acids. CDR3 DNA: TGTGCCAGCAGGGCGACAGGGAAAAATCAGCCCCAGCATTTT. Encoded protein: CASRATGKNQPQHF.

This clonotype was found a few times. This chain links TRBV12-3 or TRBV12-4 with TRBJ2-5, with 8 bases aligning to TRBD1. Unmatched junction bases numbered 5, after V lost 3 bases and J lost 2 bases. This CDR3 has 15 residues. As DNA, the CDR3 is TGTGCCAGCAGTTTTGGCCAGGGGGCACAAGAGACCCAGTACTTC. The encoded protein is CASSFGQGAQETQYF.

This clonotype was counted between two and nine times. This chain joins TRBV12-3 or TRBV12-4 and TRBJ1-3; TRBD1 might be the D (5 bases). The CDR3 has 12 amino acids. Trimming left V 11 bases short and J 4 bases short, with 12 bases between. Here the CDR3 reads CAGGGDGNTIYF. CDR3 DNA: TGTGCCGGGGGAGGGGACGGAAACACCATATATTTT.

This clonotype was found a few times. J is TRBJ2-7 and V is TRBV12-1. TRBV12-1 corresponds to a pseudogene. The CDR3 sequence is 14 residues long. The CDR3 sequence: CASSFVGESYEQYV. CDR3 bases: TGTGCCAGCAGCTTTGTCGGGGAGTCCTACGAGCAGTACGTC.